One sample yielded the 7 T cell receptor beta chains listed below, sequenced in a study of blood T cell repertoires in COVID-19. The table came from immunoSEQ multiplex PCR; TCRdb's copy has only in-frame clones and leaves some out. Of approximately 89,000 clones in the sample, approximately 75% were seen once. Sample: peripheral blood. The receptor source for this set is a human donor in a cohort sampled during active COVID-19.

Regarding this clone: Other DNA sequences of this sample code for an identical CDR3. CDR3 in DNA: TGCGCCAGCAGCCCCGGCGGAGGTAGCAATCAGCCCCAGCATTTT. Translating gives CASSPGGGSNQPQHF. V and J are TRBV5-1 and TRBJ1-5; D remains ambiguous. Germline CDR1 SGHRS, CDR2 YFSETQ. V was cut by 4 bases and J by 0 bases, with 11 bases left in between. The CDR3 is 15 amino acids.

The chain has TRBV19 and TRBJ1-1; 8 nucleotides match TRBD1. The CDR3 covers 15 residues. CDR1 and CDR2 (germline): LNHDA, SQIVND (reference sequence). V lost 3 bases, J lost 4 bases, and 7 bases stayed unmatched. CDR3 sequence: CASSMGTGRSTEAFF. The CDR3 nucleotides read TGTGCCAGTAGTATGGGGACAGGTCGCAGCACTGAAGCTTTCTTT.

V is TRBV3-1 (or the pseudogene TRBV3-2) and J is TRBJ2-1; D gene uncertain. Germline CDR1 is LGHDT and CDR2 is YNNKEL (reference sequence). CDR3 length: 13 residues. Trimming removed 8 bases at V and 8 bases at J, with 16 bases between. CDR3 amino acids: CASHELDTDEQFF. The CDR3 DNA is TGTGCCAGCCATGAGTTAGATACGGATGAGCAGTTCTTC.

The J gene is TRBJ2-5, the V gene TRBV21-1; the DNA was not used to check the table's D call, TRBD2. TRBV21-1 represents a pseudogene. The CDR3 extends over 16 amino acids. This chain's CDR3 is CASSKVENDAGETQYF. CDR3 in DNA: TGTGCCAGCAGCAAAGTCGAAAATGACGCGGGAGAGACCCAGTACTTC.

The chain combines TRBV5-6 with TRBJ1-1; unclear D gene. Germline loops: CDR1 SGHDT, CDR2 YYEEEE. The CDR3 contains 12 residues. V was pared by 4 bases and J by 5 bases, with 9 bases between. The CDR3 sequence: CASSRARTEAFF. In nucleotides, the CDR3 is TGTGCCAGCAGCCGCGCAAGAACTGAAGCTTTCTTT. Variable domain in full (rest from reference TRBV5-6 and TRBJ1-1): DAGVTQSPTHLIKTRGQQVTLRCSPKSGHDTVSWYQQALGQGPQFIFQYYEEEERQRGNFPDRFSGHQFPNYSSELNVNALLLGDSALYLCASSRARTEAFFGQGTRLTVV.

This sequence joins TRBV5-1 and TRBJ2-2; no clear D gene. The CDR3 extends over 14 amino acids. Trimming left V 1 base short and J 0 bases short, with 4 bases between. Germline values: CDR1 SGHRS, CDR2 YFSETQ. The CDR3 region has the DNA TGCGCCAGCAGCTTGAGCACGAACACCGGGGAGCTGTTTTTT. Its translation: CASSLSTNTGELFF.

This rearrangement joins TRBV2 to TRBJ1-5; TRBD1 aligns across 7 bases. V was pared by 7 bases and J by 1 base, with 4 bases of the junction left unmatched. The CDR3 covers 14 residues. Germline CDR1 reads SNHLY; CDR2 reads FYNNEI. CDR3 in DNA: TGTGCCAGCAATCGACAGGGAAGCAATCAGCCCCAGCATTTT. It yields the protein CASNRQGSNQPQHF. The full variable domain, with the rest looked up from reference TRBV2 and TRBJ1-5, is EPEVTQTPSHQVTQMGQEVILRCVPISNHLYFYWYRQILGQKVEFLVSFYNNEISEKSEIFDDQFSVERPDGSNFTLKIRSTKLEDSAMYFCASNRQGSNQPQHFGDGTRLSIL.